This T cell receptor beta chain was sequenced in a study of PD-1 blockade in classical Hodgkin lymphoma (dated by TCRdb to 2020 to 2021). Describing the broader study: Nivolumab dosing was 3 mg/kg intravenously every 2 weeks, continuing until either disease progression or unacceptable toxicity. A peripheral blood immune signature of response to PD-1 blockade in classical Hodgkin lymphoma was defined using TCR beta sequencing and CyTOF. Overall results and qualifications from the work: Baseline diversity similar to that of newly diagnosed patients was observed in trial patients achieving complete response, whereas significantly lower diversity was observed in partial responders and progressors. Only a single clinical trial cohort was studied, and what caused the repertoire differences, possibly disease activity or prior therapy, remained undefined. Baseline TCR diversity was reported to be lower in newly diagnosed patients than in healthy donors, and even lower in relapsed/refractory patients. By C4D1, a significant rise was seen in CD4+ TCR diversity but not in CD8+ TCR diversity (p=0.0027 vs p=0.16), and the rise was most apparent among complete responders (p=0.02). Patients starting nivolumab less than 1 year after ASCT had lower diversity and were excluded from later analyses to avoid confounding by immune reconstitution.

Genomic DNA was isolated using the Qiagen DNeasy kit from unsorted PBMCs as well as from negatively selected CD4+ and CD8+ fractions. Amplification of TCR beta CDR3 regions was done by immunoSEQ multiplex PCR with primers that anneal to V and J segments. Amplification bias was minimized using a synthetic immune receptor repertoire, and residual bias was removed computationally after sequencing. The study's own analysis went as follows. Repertoire diversity was quantified as the Shannon entropy index using custom Python scripts. Unsorted, CD4+ and CD8+ repertoires were analyzed separately, except for combined analyses in which CD4+ and CD8+ sequences were merged in silico. A clone was considered expanded if an increase in frequency of at least 2-fold after treatment relative to C1D1 was found, and a pseudocount of 0.5 was applied to clones undetected at baseline. Singleton clones were defined as clones with 0 or 1 copy at C1D1, and non-singleton clones were defined as clones with 2 or more copies. By matching protein sequences in sorted samples from the same patient, clones expanded in unsorted samples were annotated as CD4+, CD8+ or unknown. Wilcoxon tests were applied to paired samples to test diversity changes from C1D1 to C4D1. TCRdb retrieved this table from immuneACCESS and kept in-frame rearrangements only. Not all clones are present; in checked studies, unresolved V genes account for under half, and no reason is known for the remainder. V, J and clone size were drawn from that table, and D and trimming were deduced from the DNA. The sample data list a few thousand clones, and about 80% of these were observed just once. The ten top clones hold roughly 3.6% of the sample.

V loses 6 bases of germline sequence and J loses 1 base, and the interval between the two ends is 12 bases. As encoded in the germline V gene, CDR1 is LGHNA while CDR2 is YNFKEQ. The CDR3 measures 15 amino acids from cysteine to phenylalanine. The DNA shown is the 45-base CDR3, in frame from base 1. As for this clone: Its antigen is not yet known. No qualities accompany the bases; no much larger clone lies one base away.

This sample's time point label indicates: cycle 4 day 1 (C4D1), after 5 to 7 weeks of nivolumab. All trial patients had relapsed after autologous stem cell transplantation, with cohorts A, B and C differing in prior brentuximab vedotin exposure. A Miltenyi CD4+ T cell isolation kit was used for magnetic negative selection to purify CD4+ T cells from thawed PBMCs. A total of roughly 60 patients with relapsed/refractory classical Hodgkin lymphoma made up the trial cohort, and each patient's best overall response was complete response, partial response or progressive disease. Trial patients were treated with single-agent nivolumab in the multi-cohort phase II CheckMate 205 trial. Best overall response was determined by an independent review committee according to the 2007 International Working Group response criteria. PBMCs from the trial were collected at three points: immediately before nivolumab initiation (C1D1), and during therapy at cycle 2 day 1 and cycle 4 day 1. Peripheral blood was collected in 8 mL Vacutainer Cell Preparation Tubes, from which PBMCs were isolated by centrifugation and then cryopreserved. Purified CD4+ and CD8+ fractions were prepared only for cases in which an additional PBMC sample was available. On LS columns in a quadroMACS separator, the magnetically labelled cells were depleted, and the flow-through was collected as the purified fraction.

Rearrangement joined TRBV4-2 to TRBJ2-2; the D gene cannot be resolved beyond TRBD1 or TRBD2, each matching 5 bases. This sample comprised CD4+ T cells from blood, obtained before the fourth cycle of nivolumab. The clonotype originates from a human donor with classical Hodgkin lymphoma. The CDR3 loop reads CASSLGTLNTGELFF. The nucleotide sequence reads TGTGCCAGCAGTCTCGGGACCTTGAACACCGGGGAGCTGTTTTTT.